The 13 T cell receptor beta chains below were found in one sample sequenced in a study of T cell responses to AZD1222 COVID-19 vaccine. Profiled with immunoSEQ multiplex PCR; TCRdb holds only in-frame clones, not every one. The repertoire holds more than 95,000 clones, roughly 85% seen once, with 3% to 4.5% in the top ten. Sample: peripheral blood, taken on day 0 of MenACWY control vaccination. Source of these receptors: an adult in good health.

The J gene is TRBJ2-2, the V gene TRBV5-6, with 8 bases aligning to TRBD1. J gave up 5 bases and V 5 bases, and 8 bases lay outside the gene matches. Germline lookup yields CDR1 SGHDT and CDR2 YYEEEE. This CDR3 is 15 amino acids long. In DNA form, the CDR3 reads TGTGCCAGCAGGGGCAGGGGGCGGAATACCGGGGAGCTGTTTTTT. Its protein is CASRGRGRNTGELFF.

The CDR3 region is CASSFRHSNQPQHF. The CDR3 DNA follows: TGTGCCAGTAGTTTTCGACATAGCAATCAGCCCCAGCATTTT. This sequence joins TRBV19 and TRBJ1-5; the D is unclear. CDR3 length: 14 amino acids. Trimming cost V 5 bases and J 0 bases, with 8 bases left between them. CDR1 and CDR2 from the germline V gene are LNHDA and SQIVND (reference sequence).

The gene calls are TRBV4-3 and TRBJ2-3; 9 bases fit TRBD1. CDR1 is LGHNA and CDR2 is YSLEER in the germline V gene. Germline trimming cut 4 bases from V and 2 bases from J; bases unmatched to any gene: 1. The CDR3 has 14 residues. CDR3 nucleotides: TGCGCCAGCAGCCGGACAGGGGCCACAGATACGCAGTATTTT. Translation gives CASSRTGATDTQYF.

This chain's CDR3 is CASTWDYTRDTQYF. In nucleotides, the CDR3 is TGTGCCAGCACTTGGGACTATACCAGAGATACGCAGTATTTT. The V and J genes are TRBV27 and TRBJ2-3, with 7 bases fitting TRBD2. The CDR3 spans 14 residues. J lost 5 bases, V lost 7 bases, and 9 bases had no gene match. Germline-derived CDR1 and CDR2 are MNHEY and SMNVEV (reference sequence).

The chain has TRBV5-1 and TRBJ1-5; weak D call: TRBD1 (5 bases). CDR3 size: 16 residues. Trimming left V 1 base short and J 0 bases short, with 11 bases between. CDR1 SGHRS and CDR2 YFSETQ come from the germline V gene. Here the CDR3 DNA reads TGCGCCAGCAGCTTGACAGGCGATTATAGCAATCAGCCCCAGCATTTT. Amino acids: CASSLTGDYSNQPQHF.

The rearrangement links TRBV28 to TRBJ2-5; 8 bases match TRBD2. Germline CDR1 is MDHEN and CDR2 is SYDVKM. V trimming: 1 base; J trimming: 0 bases; junction bases outside the gene matches: 10. The CDR3 spans 18 residues. Here the CDR3 DNA reads TGTGCCAGCAGTTTATCAGGGTTCGGGGGGGCGTACCAAGAGACCCAGTACTTC. Its translation is CASSLSGFGGAYQETQYF.

The rearrangement uses TRBV5-1 and TRBJ1-3; tentatively, D is TRBD1 (5 bases). This CDR3 spans 15 amino acids. V gave up 4 bases and J gave up 0 bases, with 11 bases separating them. The germline V gene has CDR1 SGHRS and CDR2 YFSETQ. The CDR3 sequence: CASSPGGDSGNTIYF. The CDR3 coding sequence is TGCGCCAGCAGCCCGGGAGGGGACTCTGGAAACACCATATATTTT.

The V gene is TRBV19, the J gene TRBJ1-2; D gene unclear. Germline values: CDR1 LNHDA, CDR2 SQIVND (reference sequence). V lost 3 bases, J lost 8 bases, and 13 bases lay in between. The CDR3 totals 13 residues. CDR3 DNA sequence: TGTGCCAGTAGTATTGGAGGGATGGGAGGCTACACCTTC. Translated: CASSIGGMGGYTF.

A few counts support this clone. The chain is built from TRBV10-3 and TRBJ1-2; 8 nucleotides agree with TRBD1. This CDR3 region has 14 residues. Germline CDR1 and CDR2: ENHRY and SYGVKD. V dropped 2 bases and J dropped 6; count of bases not matched to a gene: 5. CDR3 DNA sequence: TGTGCCATCAGTGAGGCTCAGGGGGCTGATGGCTACACCTTC. This codes for CAISEAQGADGYTF.

This chain connects TRBV18 to TRBJ1-4; no clear D gene. Per germline, CDR1 KGHSH and CDR2 LQKENI. The V and J ends lost 1 base and 5 bases respectively, with 8 bases between them. The CDR3 extends over 14 amino acids. In DNA form, the CDR3 reads TGTGCCAGCTCACCACTAGGGAGAAATGAAAAACTGTTTTTT. The encoded protein is CASSPLGRNEKLFF.

The chain joins TRBV5-6 to TRBJ2-7; 7 nucleotides match TRBD1. Germline CDR1 SGHDT, CDR2 YYEEEE. Trimming cost V 4 bases and J 0 bases; bases outside gene matches: 7. This CDR3 is built from 15 residues. The CDR3 sequence: CASSPRDRVSYEQYF. The CDR3, as DNA: TGTGCCAGCAGCCCCCGGGACAGAGTCTCCTACGAGCAGTACTTC.

The V call is TRBV7-6, the J call TRBJ2-1; 10 nucleotides agree with TRBD2. The CDR3 length is 17 residues. Germline V gene data show CDR1 as SGHVS and CDR2 as FNYEAQ. The trim removed 4 bases at V and 2 bases at J, leaving 8 bases unmatched. The CDR3 is CASSSLPLAGTYNEQFF. DNA of the CDR3: TGTGCCAGCAGCTCCTTACCACTAGCGGGGACCTACAATGAGCAGTTCTTC.

The V gene is TRBV19, the J gene TRBJ1-2; TRBD1 matches 7 bases. This CDR3 is 14 amino acids long. Looked up from germline, CDR1 is LNHDA and CDR2 is SQIVND (reference sequence). With 5 bases clipped from V and 6 bases from J, the junction kept 9 bases outside the gene matches. This CDR3 reads CASSFPPGQNGYTF. Written as DNA, the CDR3 is TGTGCCAGTAGTTTCCCCCCGGGACAGAATGGCTACACCTTC.